A selection of T cell receptor beta chains follows, all from one sample in a study of CD8 T cells in Susac syndrome. One entry per CDR3 protein results from TCRdb running MiXCR on the immunoSEQ multiplex PCR reads. The sample lists 150,000 to 200,000 distinct CDR3 sequences; roughly 92% were seen once. Sequenced material: CD4+ T cells from PBMCs. These receptors all stem from a human donor with multiple sclerosis. Each CDR3 is given with its conserved first and last residue. D genes are given only for firm matches. Some rows have no size entry. The others give once, few or many, or a class for an expanded clone.

clone size,V gene,J gene,D gene,CDR3 DNA,CDR3 protein
NA,TRBV30,TRBJ1-5,NA,TGTGCCTGGACTAAAGGGTCAGGGCAGCCCCAGCATTTT,CAWTKGSGQPQHF
NA,TRBV7-9,TRBJ1-3,TRBD1,TGTGCCAGCAGCTTGACAGGGGAAGGAAACACCATATATTTT,CASSLTGEGNTIYF
NA,TRBV18,TRBJ1-6,TRBD1,TGTGCCAGCTCACCACGGGACAGGAATAATTCACCCCTCCACTTT,CASSPRDRNNSPLHF
NA,TRBV7-9,TRBJ2-3,NA,TGTGCCAGCAGGGGACTGGCGCAATTTACGCAGTATTTT,CASRGLAQFTQYF
NA,TRBV28,TRBJ1-1,TRBD1,TGTGCCAGCAGTTGGCAGGGGGCCCGCAACACTGAAGCTTTCTTT,CASSWQGARNTEAFF
NA,TRBV3-1,TRBJ1-1,NA,TGTGCCAGCAGCCACGGGGAATTGAACACTGAAGCTTTCTTT,CASSHGELNTEAFF
NA,TRBV3-1,TRBJ2-2,NA,TGTGCCAGCAGCCAAATGCCCCAAACCGGGGAGCTGTTTTTT,CASSQMPQTGELFF
NA,TRBV4-2,TRBJ1-2,NA,TGTGCCAGCAGCCAAAAACAGGGAAGCGATTATGGCTACACCTTC,CASSQKQGSDYGYTF
NA,TRBV13,TRBJ1-2,NA,TGTGCCAGCAGCCTCGAACACAGGGCTCGGGGCTACACCTTC,CASSLEHRARGYTF
few,TRBV11-2,TRBJ2-5,NA,TGTGCCAGCAGCTTAGGAGACTCAGAGACCCAGTACTTC,CASSLGDSETQYF
few,TRBV5-1,TRBJ1-1,NA,TGCGCCAGCAGCTTTTTGGCAGATACTGAAGCTTTCTTT,CASSFLADTEAFF
few,TRBV9,TRBJ2-2,TRBD2,TGTGCCAGCAGCCCGGGACTAGCGGTGAACACCGGGGAGCTGTTTTTT,CASSPGLAVNTGELFF
NA,TRBV20-1,TRBJ2-7,NA,TGCAGTGCTAGGCGCGGACTCCTCTACGAGCAGTACTTC,CSARRGLLYEQYF
NA,TRBV10-3,TRBJ2-5,NA,TGTGCCATCAGTGAGTCGAATAGGAGGCGCCAAGAGACCCAGTACTTC,CAISESNRRRQETQYF
NA,TRBV2,TRBJ2-7,NA,TGTGCCAGCAGTGAGAGGCGCGCGAACTACGAGCAGTACTTC,CASSERRANYEQYF
NA,TRBV4-2,TRBJ1-1,NA,TGTGCCAGCAGCCAAGATGCAGGGACTGACACTGAAGCTTTCTTT,CASSQDAGTDTEAFF
few,TRBV6-1,TRBJ2-3,TRBD1,TGTGCCAGCAGGGGACAGGGGGGAACAGATACGCAGTATTTT,CASRGQGGTDTQYF
NA,TRBV6-2/TRBV6-3,TRBJ1-5,TRBD1,TGTGCCAGCAGAGGGGGCTGGAGCAATCAGCCCCAGCATTTT,CASRGGWSNQPQHF
NA,TRBV4-1,TRBJ2-1,TRBD2,TGCGCCAGCAGCCAAGGAACGGGACTAGCGGGACCGAATGAGCAGTTCTTC,CASSQGTGLAGPNEQFF
NA,TRBV13,TRBJ2-1,TRBD2,TGTGCCAGCAGCAAGACTAGCGGATACTACAATGAGCAGTTCTTC,CASSKTSGYYNEQFF
NA,TRBV11-2,TRBJ2-2,NA,TGTGCCAGCAGCTTGAGAGGGTCAACCGGGGAGCTGTTTTTT,CASSLRGSTGELFF
NA,TRBV6-1,TRBJ2-7,NA,TGTGCCACCACAGGGCTGTACGAGCAGTACTTC,CATTGLYEQYF
NA,TRBV27,TRBJ2-3,NA,TGTGCCAGCAGTTTCCCCGGCTCTGAGCAGTATTTT,CASSFPGSEQYF
few,TRBV6-5,TRBJ2-4,TRBD2,TGTGCCAGCAGTTCACGGGGGACTAGCGACCCGAAAAACATTCAGTACTTC,CASSSRGTSDPKNIQYF
NA,TRBV7-7,TRBJ2-5,TRBD2,TGTGCCAGCAGCCCCGGACTAGCGGGAGCTTCGGAGACCCAGTACTTC,CASSPGLAGASETQYF
NA,TRBV19,TRBJ2-2,TRBD1,TGTGCCAGTAGGGGAATCCAGGGGGCGCCCGGGGAGCTGTTTTTT,CASRGIQGAPGELFF